Below, 17 T cell receptor beta chains from the same sample are listed, as sequenced in a study of blood T cell repertoires in COVID-19 (TCRdb year 2020). The method behind the library was the immunoSEQ multiplex PCR assay. TCRdb took this table from immuneACCESS and kept in-frame rearrangements with V and J called. Such tables lack part of the clones; where checked against another copy, unresolved V genes explain under half of the gap, and the rest is unexplained. The sample has under 400,000 clones on record, 80% to 90% of them singletons. Around 1.9% of the sample is held by the ten biggest clonotypes. Material for sequencing was PBMCs or T cells enriched from blood (not recorded which). Every receptor here comes from a man between 40 and 49 years old in a cohort exposed to, infected with or recovered from COVID-19 (not recorded which).

The V and J genes are TRBV5-5 and TRBJ2-1; 9 nucleotides line up with TRBD2. V was pared by 4 bases and J by 2 bases, with 16 bases of the junction left unmatched. There are 19 residues in the CDR3. Germline V CDR1 and CDR2: SGHKS, YYEKEE (reference sequence). CDR3 in amino acids: CASSRGRLAELATYNEQFF. In DNA form, the CDR3 reads TGTGCCAGCAGCCGTGGGCGACTAGCGGAGTTAGCAACCTACAATGAGCAGTTCTTC.

This sequence joins TRBV20-1 and TRBJ2-1, with TRBD2 matching over 8 bases. Germline lookup yields CDR1 DFQATT and CDR2 SNEGSKA (reference sequence). J was trimmed by 3 bases and V by 3 bases; bases with no gene match: 4. The CDR3 runs to 14 residues. CDR3 DNA: TGCAGTGCTAGTTGGCTAGCGGGCTACAATGAGCAGTTCTTC. Residues: CSASWLAGYNEQFF.

This clone came up once. The chain links TRBV7-2 to TRBJ1-1; 7 positions agree with TRBD1. Germline CDR1 SGHTA, CDR2 FQGNSA. The CDR3 extends over 16 amino acids. The ends lost 5 bases at V and 5 bases at J; junction bases unmatched: 14. This chain's CDR3 is CASSQDRVSVRTEAFF. The CDR3 DNA is TGTGCCAGCAGCCAAGACAGGGTTTCTGTCAGGACTGAAGCTTTCTTT.

The genes are TRBV14 and TRBJ2-5, with D possibly TRBD1 on 7 matching bases. Trimming removed 2 bases at V and 7 bases at J, with 14 bases between. Per the germline V gene, CDR1 is SGHDN and CDR2 is FVKESK. The CDR3 has 14 amino acids. In DNA, the CDR3 is TGTGCCAGCAGCCAATACTTGCAGGGGGGGACCCAGTACTTC. This translates into CASSQYLQGGTQYF.

A few counts support this clone. This chain joins TRBV7-2 and TRBJ2-1; the match to TRBD1 covers 9 bases. The CDR3 runs 13 residues. J was trimmed by 11 bases and V by 4 bases; bases with no gene match: 6. Germline V CDR1 and CDR2: SGHTA, FQGNSA. CDR3 in DNA: TGTGCCAGCAGCTCATGGGGGACAGGGCAGCAGTTCTTC. Its protein product is CASSSWGTGQQFF.

This clone was found once. This chain uses TRBV3-1 (or the pseudogene TRBV3-2) with TRBJ1-1, with D possibly matching TRBD1 (5 bases). Germline V gives CDR1 LGHDT, CDR2 YNNKEL (reference sequence). Trimming pared 1 base from V and 4 bases from J, leaving 10 bases between. CDR3 size: 14 residues. The CDR3 loop is CASSQGAGSTEAFF. CDR3 DNA sequence: TGTGCCAGCAGCCAAGGGGCAGGGTCCACTGAAGCTTTCTTT.

Notes on this clone: The sample contains more than one DNA sequence encoding this CDR3. The CDR3 coding sequence is TGTGCCAGCCGCGGGCAGTTACAGCCCCAGCATTTT. This translates into CASRGQLQPQHF. This sequence joins TRBV2 and TRBJ1-5; D is unresolved. This CDR3 contains 12 residues. Trimming pared 8 bases from V and 7 bases from J, leaving 12 bases between. The V gene's germline CDR1 is SNHLY and CDR2 FYNNEI.

The genes are TRBV18 and TRBJ1-1; 7 nucleotides match TRBD1. CDR1 is KGHSH and CDR2 is LQKENI in the germline V gene. There are 13 residues in the CDR3. V was pared by 3 bases and J by 3 bases, with 1 base of the junction left unmatched. CDR3: CASSPGTDTEAFF. CDR3 in DNA: TGTGCCAGCTCACCTGGGACAGACACTGAAGCTTTCTTT. The full variable domain, with the rest looked up from reference TRBV18 and TRBJ1-1, is NAGVMQNPRHLVRRRGQEARLRCSPMKGHSHVYWYRQLPEEGLKFMVYLQKENIIDESGMPKERFSAEFPKEGPSILRIQQVVRGDSAAYFCASSPGTDTEAFFGQGTRLTVV.

This clone was found a few times. The same CDR3 also results from other DNA sequences found in this sample. The chain carries TRBV5-1 and TRBJ2-1; TRBD1 is a possible D gene (6 bases). The CDR3 has 14 residues. With 4 bases removed from V and 1 base from J, the gap between germline ends came to 9 bases. CDR1 SGHRS and CDR2 YFSETQ come from the germline V gene. The CDR3 sequence: CASSPGQSYNEQFF. Here the CDR3 DNA reads TGCGCCAGCAGCCCCGGACAGTCCTACAATGAGCAGTTCTTC. Supplemented by reference TRBV5-1 and TRBJ2-1, the full variable domain reads KAGVTQTPRYLIKTRGQQVTLSCSPISGHRSVSWYQQTPGQGLQFLFEYFSETQRNKGNFPGRFSGRQFSNSRSEMNVSTLELGDSALYLCASSPGQSYNEQFFGPGTRLTVL.

CDR3 DNA: TGTGCCAGTAGTATAATCGGGACAGGGGCCCATCAGCCCCAGCATTTT. Its translation: CASSIIGTGAHQPQHF. The V call is TRBV19, the J call TRBJ1-5; 10 bases agree with TRBD1. Trimming took 2 bases from V and 5 from J; bases not matched to a gene: 6. Per germline, CDR1 LNHDA and CDR2 SQIVND (reference sequence). The CDR3 is made up of 16 amino acids. The whole variable domain, filled in from reference TRBV19 and TRBJ1-5, reads DGGITQSPKYLFRKEGQNVTLSCEQNLNHDAMYWYRQDPGQGLRLIYYSQIVNDFQKGDIAEGYSVSREKKESFPLTVTSAQKNPTAFYLCASSIIGTGAHQPQHFGDGTRLSIL.

The chain joins TRBV5-5 to TRBJ2-7; D perhaps matches TRBD2 (6 bases). The V gene lost 0 bases and the J gene lost 4 bases, with 14 bases spanning the gap. Germline V lookup: CDR1 SGHKS, CDR2 YYEKEE (reference sequence). This CDR3 has 15 residues. The CDR3 protein is CASSLAVGGNYEQYF. In DNA, the CDR3 is TGTGCCAGCAGCTTGGCGGTAGGAGGGAATTACGAGCAGTACTTC.

V usage is TRBV7-2 and J usage is TRBJ2-3; 9 nucleotides match TRBD1. The germline V gene encodes CDR1 SGHTA and CDR2 FQGNSA. This CDR3 spans 15 amino acids. The trim removed 5 bases at V and 5 bases at J, leaving 8 bases unmatched. The CDR3 reads CASSPLGQGGDTQYF. The CDR3, as DNA: TGTGCCAGCAGCCCGCTGGGACAGGGTGGAGATACGCAGTATTTT. The full variable domain, in which reference TRBV7-2 and TRBJ2-3 provide the parts outside the CDR3, is GAGVSQSPSNKVTEKGKDVELRCDPISGHTALYWYRQSLGQGLEFLIYFQGNSAPDKSGLPSDRFSAERTGGSVSTLTIQRTQQEDSAVYLCASSPLGQGGDTQYFGPGTRLTVL.

The CDR3 is CASSPPLLGEQYF. The DNA of the CDR3 is TGTGCCAGCAGTCCACCCCTTCTCGGGGAGCAGTACTTC. The V gene is TRBV7-2, the J gene TRBJ2-7; no clear D gene. This CDR3 spans 13 amino acids. The V end lost 6 bases, the J end lost 7 bases, and 16 bases lay between the germline ends. Germline V gene lookup returns CDR1 SGHTA and CDR2 FQGNSA.

This clone was found once. This sequence joins TRBV25-1 and TRBJ1-6; D unresolved. The germline V and J ends were trimmed by 3 bases and 10 bases, with 13 bases remaining between them. Germline assignment: CDR1 MGHDK and CDR2 SYGVNS. There are 14 residues in the CDR3. CDR3 sequence: CASSDTRRESPLHF. CDR3 sequence (DNA): TGTGCCAGCAGTGACACGCGAAGGGAGTCACCCCTCCACTTT.

The chain employs TRBV27 and TRBJ1-3; tentatively, D is TRBD1 (5 bases). Germline assignment: CDR1 MNHEY and CDR2 SMNVEV (reference sequence). Trimming took off 5 bases at V and 2 bases at J, with 7 bases between the two ends. The length of the CDR3 is 13 residues. The CDR3 coding sequence is TGTGCCAGCAGTGTAGGGGCTGGAAACACCATATATTTT. Translating it yields CASSVGAGNTIYF.

The rearrangement links TRBV18 to TRBJ1-5; 10 bases are a match to TRBD1. The CDR3 sequence is 15 residues long. J gave up 5 bases and V 5 bases, and 6 bases lay outside the gene matches. Germline CDR1 and CDR2: KGHSH and LQKENI. DNA for the CDR3: TGTGCCAGCTCAGACAGACAGGGGGCATATCAGCCCCAGCATTTT. It encodes CASSDRQGAYQPQHF.

This clone was seen a few times. The V gene is TRBV29-1, the J gene TRBJ2-2; 11 bases are shared with TRBD2. The CDR3 consists of 14 residues. Losses at the gene ends were 7 bases for V and 1 base for J; bases not matched to a gene: 2. Germline V gives CDR1 SQVTM, CDR2 ANQGSEA. The CDR3 DNA reads as TGCAGCGCCGGGACTAGCGGGAACACCGGGGAGCTGTTTTTT. This sequence encodes CSAGTSGNTGELFF.